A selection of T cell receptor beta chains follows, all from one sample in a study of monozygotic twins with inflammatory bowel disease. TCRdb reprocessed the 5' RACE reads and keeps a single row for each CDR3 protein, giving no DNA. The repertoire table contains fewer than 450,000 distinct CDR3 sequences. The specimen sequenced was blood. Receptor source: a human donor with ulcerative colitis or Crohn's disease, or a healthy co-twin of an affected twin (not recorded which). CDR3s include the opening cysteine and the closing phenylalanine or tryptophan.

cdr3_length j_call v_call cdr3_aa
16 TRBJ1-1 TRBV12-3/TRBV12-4 CASSASRGQPNTEAFF
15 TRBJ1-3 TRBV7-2 CASSSYGTAGNTIYF
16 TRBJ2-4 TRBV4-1 CASSQDQGGTKNIQYF
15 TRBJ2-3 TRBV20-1 CSARVSGGAADTQYF
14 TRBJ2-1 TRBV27 CASSFVGPGNEQFF
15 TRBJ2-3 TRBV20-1 CSPEGLERSTDTQYF
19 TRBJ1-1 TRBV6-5 CASSWAVQGYSTKSTEAFF
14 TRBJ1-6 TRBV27 CASSLRDNSSPLHF
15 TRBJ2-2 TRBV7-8 CASSSDGPNTGELFF
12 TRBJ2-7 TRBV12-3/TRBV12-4 CASSLMVYEQYF
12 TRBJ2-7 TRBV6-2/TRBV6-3 CASRDRIYEQYF
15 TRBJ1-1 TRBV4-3 CASSQDGGEDTEAFF
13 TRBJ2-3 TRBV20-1 CSARPTSGGTQYF
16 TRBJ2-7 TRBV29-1 CSVRPHVGTGMNEQYF
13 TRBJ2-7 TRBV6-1 CASSEGRAREQYF
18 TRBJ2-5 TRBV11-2 CASSSYKTSGGYRETQYF
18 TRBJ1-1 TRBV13 CASSPRLQGFGENTEAFF
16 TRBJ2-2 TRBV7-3 CASSPRPHLRTGELFF
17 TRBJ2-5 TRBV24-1 CATSDFGRGTEKETQYF
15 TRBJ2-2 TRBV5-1 CASSLGGGWTGELFF
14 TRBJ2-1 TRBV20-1 CSAPSRTMVDEQFF
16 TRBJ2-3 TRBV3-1 CASSLWTSGVADTQYF
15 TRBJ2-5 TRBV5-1 CASSLEDNHPETQYF
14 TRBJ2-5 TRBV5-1 CASSLEWRGGSQYF
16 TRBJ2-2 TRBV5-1 CASSSVLAGNTGELFF